Shown below are 25 T cell receptor beta chains from a single sample sequenced in a study of immune cell composition in non-small cell lung cancer (dated by TCRdb to the late 2010s). Receptor libraries were prepared by the immunoSEQ multiplex PCR assay. The table comes from immuneACCESS by way of TCRdb, which keeps in-frame sequences with V and J called. Part of the clones is missing from these tables; in studies checked, under half for an unresolved V gene and the rest for unknown reasons. The sample records 14,000 to 15,000 clones, about 69% of which are singletons. Of the sample, under 10% is held by the ten largest clones. The sequenced sample was lung tumor tissue. The receptor source for this set is a human donor with non-small cell lung cancer.

The genes are TRBV7-8 and TRBJ1-2; D perhaps matches TRBD1 (6 bases). Deletions cut 1 base from V and 6 bases from J, with 12 bases between. The germline V gene has CDR1 SGHVS and CDR2 FQNEAQ. This CDR3 has 14 residues. The CDR3 spells CASSLVGRGDGYTF. The CDR3 DNA sequence: TGTGCCAGCAGCTTAGTTGGCAGGGGCGATGGCTACACCTTC.

This clone was seen a single time. V gene TRBV5-5 combines with J gene TRBJ1-2; tentatively, D is TRBD1 (6 bases). The V and J ends lost 4 bases and 7 bases respectively, with 23 bases between them. Germline values: CDR1 SGHKS, CDR2 YYEKEE (reference sequence). This CDR3 has 16 residues. The CDR3 sequence: CASSPSLGGAIVGYTF. CDR3 nucleotides: TGTGCCAGCAGCCCCTCGCTCGGGGGGGCGATTGTTGGCTACACCTTC.

This clone has just one count. The J gene is TRBJ2-7, the V gene TRBV19, with TRBD1 as a possible D gene (5 bases). V was cut by 3 bases and J by 3 bases, with 9 bases left in between. The CDR3 contains 13 residues. Germline V gene lookup returns CDR1 LNHDA and CDR2 SQIVND (reference sequence). The CDR3 spells CASSMDNDYEQYF. CDR3 nucleotides: TGTGCCAGTAGTATGGACAACGACTACGAGCAGTACTTC.

The V call is TRBV5-1, the J call TRBJ1-5; 12 bases match TRBD1. The CDR3 covers 16 residues. J was trimmed by 1 base and V by 2 bases; bases with no gene match: 1. CDR1 and CDR2 (germline): SGHRS, YFSETQ. The DNA for the CDR3 is TGCGCCAGCAGCTTCGGGACAGGGGGCAGCAATCAGCCCCAGCATTTT. Translated: CASSFGTGGSNQPQHF.

The V gene is TRBV11-2, the J gene TRBJ1-1; a possible D gene is TRBD1 (6 bases). Germline CDR1 and CDR2: SGHAT and FQNNGV. The CDR3 extends over 13 amino acids. V was cut by 3 bases and J by 3 bases, with 8 bases left in between. CDR3 region: CASSFSGDTEAFF. DNA for the CDR3: TGTGCCAGCAGCTTCTCAGGGGACACTGAAGCTTTCTTT.

The chain uses TRBV11-1 and TRBJ1-6; D is uncertain. Germline-derived CDR1 and CDR2 are SGHAT and FQDESV (reference sequence). V was pared by 1 base and J by 7 bases, with 5 bases between. This CDR3 is 13 amino acids long. This CDR3 is CASSLVLNSPLHF. CDR3 DNA: TGTGCCAGCAGCTTAGTATTGAATTCACCCCTCCACTTT.

The V and J genes are TRBV7-9 and TRBJ1-4; D gene unclear. V lost 5 bases, J lost 7 bases, and 14 bases lay in between. This CDR3 comprises 14 residues. Germline values: CDR1 SEHNR, CDR2 FQNEAQ (reference sequence). The CDR3 spells CASSLRELGEKLFF. The CDR3 DNA reads as TGTGCCAGCAGCCTACGGGAGTTGGGTGAAAAACTGTTTTTT.

The gene calls are TRBV23-1 and TRBJ1-5, with 8 bases identical to TRBD1. TRBV23-1 is sorted into the ORF group, with uncertain function. There are 17 residues in the CDR3. The J segment lost 0 bases and the V segment lost 2 bases, leaving 6 bases of the junction unmatched. CDR3 sequence: CASSQPRGQDSNQPQHF. In DNA form, the CDR3 reads TGCGCCAGCAGTCAACCGCGGGGACAGGATAGCAATCAGCCCCAGCATTTT.

This chain links TRBV5-1 with TRBJ2-7; weak D call: TRBD1 (6 bases). Germline CDR1 SGHRS, CDR2 YFSETQ. V was pared by 1 base and J by 2 bases, with 13 bases between. The CDR3 length is 15 residues. As DNA, the CDR3 is TGCGCCAGCAGCTTGATGACCCAGGGGCCCTACGAGCAGTACTTC. The encoded protein is CASSLMTQGPYEQYF.

J is TRBJ1-1 and V is TRBV5-6; D possibly corresponds to TRBD1 (6 bases). Germline CDR1 SGHDT, CDR2 YYEEEE. The CDR3 runs to 13 residues. Trimming removed 6 bases from V and 5 bases from J, with 14 bases in between. The DNA for the CDR3 is TGTGCCAGCACCAGGGGATCGGGTACTGAAGCTTTCTTT. Protein sequence: CASTRGSGTEAFF.

This clone was counted between two and nine times. The chain combines TRBV7-2 with TRBJ2-4; D is ambiguous. Germline CDR1 reads SGHTA; CDR2 reads FQGNSA. The CDR3 is made up of 14 amino acids. V shed 2 bases and J shed 1 base, with 6 bases lying between them. The CDR3 region has the DNA TGTGCCAGCAGCTTACAGAAGGCCAAAAACATTCAGTACTTC. This gives the protein CASSLQKAKNIQYF.

The chain uses TRBV18 and TRBJ1-2; D not certain. Trimming left V 3 bases short and J 4 bases short, with 9 bases between. The length of the CDR3 is 13 residues. Germline lookup yields CDR1 KGHSH and CDR2 LQKENI. DNA of the CDR3: TGTGCCAGCTCACCTAGCACTGTCTATGGCTACACCTTC. It is translated as CASSPSTVYGYTF. The variable domain in full, completed from reference TRBV18 and TRBJ1-2, reads NAGVMQNPRHLVRRRGQEARLRCSPMKGHSHVYWYRQLPEEGLKFMVYLQKENIIDESGMPKERFSAEFPKEGPSILRIQQVVRGDSAAYFCASSPSTVYGYTFGSGTRLTVV.

The V call is TRBV5-1, the J call TRBJ2-7; 8 nucleotides line up with TRBD1. Germline V lookup: CDR1 SGHRS, CDR2 YFSETQ. The CDR3 length is 15 residues. Losses at the gene ends were 4 bases for V and 2 bases for J; bases not matched to a gene: 8. The CDR3 protein is CASSPDRVLTYEQYF. The CDR3 region has the DNA TGCGCCAGCAGCCCGGACAGGGTCCTCACCTACGAGCAGTACTTC.

The V gene is TRBV7-9, the J gene TRBJ1-4; possible D gene TRBD1, 6 bases. CDR3 length equals 16 residues. V was trimmed by 5 bases and J by 8 bases, leaving 21 bases between them. Germline-derived CDR1 and CDR2 are SEHNR and FQNEAQ (reference sequence). Written as DNA, the CDR3 is TGTGCCAGCAGCCCATCCGGCGACAGGTTGAGAGAAAAACTGTTTTTT. Translated: CASSPSGDRLREKLFF.

V and J are TRBV6-5 and TRBJ2-2; tentative D call: TRBD1 (6 bases). Trimming stripped 0 bases from V and 4 bases from J, with 12 bases between. CDR1 is MNHEY and CDR2 is SVGAGI in the germline V gene. This CDR3 contains 16 residues. CDR3 sequence reads: CASSYSAGATTGELFF. For the CDR3, the DNA is TGTGCCAGCAGTTACTCGGCAGGGGCGACCACCGGGGAGCTGTTTTTT.

The gene calls are TRBV11-2 and TRBJ2-7, with 9 bases that match TRBD1. The CDR3 contains 14 residues. Germline V gene data show CDR1 as SGHAT and CDR2 as FQNNGV. Losses at the gene ends were 5 bases for V and 6 bases for J; bases not matched to a gene: 8. CDR3 sequence (DNA): TGTGCCAGCAGCCCACAGGGGGCCCCGGCCGAGCAGTACTTC. It translates to CASSPQGAPAEQYF.

This clone was detected only a few times. The rearrangement joins TRBV11-2 to TRBJ1-1, with a tentative D call TRBD1 (6 bases). The germline V gene encodes CDR1 SGHAT and CDR2 FQNNGV. The CDR3 spans 12 residues. V was clipped by 5 bases and J by 8 bases, with 12 bases between them. CDR3 DNA: TGTGCCAGCAGCCTAGGACAGACCGAAGCTTTCTTT. This gives the protein CASSLGQTEAFF.

The rearrangement links TRBV19 to TRBJ2-7; 8 bases map to TRBD2. The CDR3 extends over 15 amino acids. Germline values: CDR1 LNHDA, CDR2 SQIVND (reference sequence). With V trimmed by 5 bases and J by 0 bases, 6 bases remained unmatched. The CDR3 loop is CASSFSGESSYEQYF. In DNA, the CDR3 is TGTGCCAGTAGTTTTAGCGGGGAGAGCTCCTACGAGCAGTACTTC.

V is TRBV18 and J is TRBJ2-1; D might be TRBD2 (5 bases). The germline CDR1 and CDR2 sequences are KGHSH and LQKENI. CDR3 size: 15 residues. With 4 bases removed from V and 2 bases from J, the gap between germline ends came to 12 bases. The CDR3, as DNA: TGTGCCAGCTCACTTGGACTTTCTACCTACAATGAGCAGTTCTTC. As protein: CASSLGLSTYNEQFF. The entire variable domain, with the rest obtained from reference TRBV18 and TRBJ2-1, is as follows: NAGVMQNPRHLVRRRGQEARLRCSPMKGHSHVYWYRQLPEEGLKFMVYLQKENIIDESGMPKERFSAEFPKEGPSILRIQQVVRGDSAAYFCASSLGLSTYNEQFFGPGTRLTVL.

V and J are TRBV5-1 and TRBJ1-5; D gene unclear. V gave up 4 bases and J gave up 7 bases, with 12 bases separating them. This CDR3 comprises 13 residues. Germline values: CDR1 SGHRS, CDR2 YFSETQ. The CDR3 sequence is CASSKAGKQPQHF. CDR3 nucleotide sequence: TGCGCCAGCAGCAAGGCGGGGAAGCAGCCCCAGCATTTT.

Only one count was recorded for this clone. This rearrangement joins TRBV19 to TRBJ1-3; D is perhaps TRBD1 (6 bases). Trimming removed 1 base from V and 1 base from J, with 20 bases in between. The CDR3 spans 19 residues. Germline loops: CDR1 LNHDA, CDR2 SQIVND (reference sequence). The CDR3 spells CASSIGMDRFGGSGNTIYF. The CDR3 DNA is TGTGCCAGTAGTATAGGTATGGACAGATTCGGCGGGTCTGGAAACACCATATATTTT.

This clone was observed a handful of times. The J gene is TRBJ1-2, the V gene TRBV10-3; TRBD1 aligns across 9 bases. This CDR3 contains 15 residues. Trimming cost V 4 bases and J 7 bases; bases outside gene matches: 10. Germline loops: CDR1 ENHRY, CDR2 SYGVKD. In DNA, the CDR3 is TGTGCCATCAGTGGCCCGGGACAGGGTTTGGGTGGCTACACCTTC. Translated: CAISGPGQGLGGYTF.

The chain couples TRBV28 to TRBJ2-2; possibly TRBD2 for D (8 bases). The CDR3 is 15 amino acids. CDR1 is MDHEN and CDR2 is SYDVKM in the germline V gene. The V gene lost 2 bases and the J gene lost 6 bases, with 13 bases spanning the gap. CDR3 region: CASSLPGGGSGELFF. In DNA, the CDR3 is TGTGCCAGCAGTTTACCGGGAGGGGGCTCCGGGGAGCTGTTTTTT.

J is TRBJ2-2 and V is TRBV4-2, with D hard to call. V dropped 0 bases and J dropped 1 base, with 9 bases sitting between them. The CDR3 spans 16 residues. The germline gives CDR1 LGHNA, CDR2 YNFKEQ. CDR3 bases: TGTGCCAGCAGCCAAGACAACTTGAAGAACACCGGGGAGCTGTTTTTT. This codes for CASSQDNLKNTGELFF.

The chain uses TRBV7-3 and TRBJ2-1, with D maybe TRBD2 (5 bases). The CDR3 is 15 residues long. Trimming left V 3 bases short and J 2 bases short, with 11 bases between. Germline loops: CDR1 SGHTA, CDR2 FQGTGA. The CDR3 spells CASSFLSGAYNEQFF. In nucleotides, the CDR3 is TGTGCCAGCAGCTTCCTATCCGGGGCCTACAATGAGCAGTTCTTC.